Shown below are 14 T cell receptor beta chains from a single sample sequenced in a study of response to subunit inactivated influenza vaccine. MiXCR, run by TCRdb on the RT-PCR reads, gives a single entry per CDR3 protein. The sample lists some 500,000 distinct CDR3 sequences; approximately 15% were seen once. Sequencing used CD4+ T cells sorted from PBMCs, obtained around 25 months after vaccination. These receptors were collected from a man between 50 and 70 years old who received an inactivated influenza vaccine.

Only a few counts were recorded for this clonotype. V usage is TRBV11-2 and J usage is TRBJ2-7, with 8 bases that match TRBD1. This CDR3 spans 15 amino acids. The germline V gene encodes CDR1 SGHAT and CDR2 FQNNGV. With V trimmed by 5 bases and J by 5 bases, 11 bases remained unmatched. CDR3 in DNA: TGTGCCAGCAGCACTGTGACAGGGGTAGTTGACGAGCAGTACTTC. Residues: CASSTVTGVVDEQYF.

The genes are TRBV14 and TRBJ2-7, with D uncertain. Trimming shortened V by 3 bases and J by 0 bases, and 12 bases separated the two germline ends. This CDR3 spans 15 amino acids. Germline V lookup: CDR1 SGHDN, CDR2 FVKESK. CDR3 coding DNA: TGTGCCAGCAGCCAGCACCCTGCCAGCTCCTACGAGCAGTACTTC. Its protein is CASSQHPASSYEQYF.

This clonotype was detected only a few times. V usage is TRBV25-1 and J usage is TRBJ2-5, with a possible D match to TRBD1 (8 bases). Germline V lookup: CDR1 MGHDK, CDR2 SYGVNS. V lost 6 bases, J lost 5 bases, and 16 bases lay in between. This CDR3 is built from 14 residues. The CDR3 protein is CASRITGGAETQYF. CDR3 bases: TGTGCCAGCAGAATCACAGGGGGGGCCGAGACCCAGTACTTC.

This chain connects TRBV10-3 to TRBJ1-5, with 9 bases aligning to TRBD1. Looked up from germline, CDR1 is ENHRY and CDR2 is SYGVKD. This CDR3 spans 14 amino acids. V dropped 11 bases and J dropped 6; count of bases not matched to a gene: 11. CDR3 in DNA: TGTGCCGCTAGTAGACAGGGGGGTAGTCAGCCCCAGCATTTT. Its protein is CAASRQGGSQPQHF.

CDR3 coding DNA: TGCAGCGGCTCGGAAGGCTATGGCTACACCTTC. This gives the protein CSGSEGYGYTF. The genes are TRBV29-1 and TRBJ1-2, with D unclear. This CDR3 spans 11 amino acids. The germline V gene has CDR1 SQVTM and CDR2 ANQGSEA. V was pared by 7 bases and J by 4 bases, with 10 bases between.

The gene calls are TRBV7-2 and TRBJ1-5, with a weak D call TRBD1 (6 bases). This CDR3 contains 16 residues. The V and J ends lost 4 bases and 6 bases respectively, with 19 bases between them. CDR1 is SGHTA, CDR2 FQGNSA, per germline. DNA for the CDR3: TGTGCCAGCAGCTCCGGATCTCAGGGGCCCTTTCAGCCCCAGCATTTT. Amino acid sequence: CASSSGSQGPFQPQHF.

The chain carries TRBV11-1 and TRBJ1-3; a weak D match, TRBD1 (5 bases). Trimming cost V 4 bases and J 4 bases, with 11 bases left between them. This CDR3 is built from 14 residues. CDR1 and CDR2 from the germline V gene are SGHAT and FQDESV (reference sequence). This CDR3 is CASSSTYRGNTIYF. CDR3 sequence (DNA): TGTGCCAGCAGCTCCACTTACAGGGGAAACACCATATATTTT.

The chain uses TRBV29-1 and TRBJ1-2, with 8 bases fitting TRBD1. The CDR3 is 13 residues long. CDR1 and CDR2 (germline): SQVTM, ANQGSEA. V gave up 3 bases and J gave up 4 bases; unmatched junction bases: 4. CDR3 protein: CSVDDRGVYGYTF. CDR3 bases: TGCAGCGTTGATGACAGGGGTGTCTATGGCTACACCTTC.

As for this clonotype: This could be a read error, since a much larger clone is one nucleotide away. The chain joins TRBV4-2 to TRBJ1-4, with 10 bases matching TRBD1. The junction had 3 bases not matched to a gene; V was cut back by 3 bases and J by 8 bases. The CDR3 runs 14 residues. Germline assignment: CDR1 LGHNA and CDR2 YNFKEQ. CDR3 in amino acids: CASSQGQGSEKLFF. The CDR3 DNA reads TGTGCCAGCAGCCAGGGACAGGGGAGCGAAAAACTGTTTTTT.

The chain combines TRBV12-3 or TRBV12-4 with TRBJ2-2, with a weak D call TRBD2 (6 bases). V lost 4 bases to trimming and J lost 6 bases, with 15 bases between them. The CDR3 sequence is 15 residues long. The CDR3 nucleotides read TGTGCCAGCAGTTCAGGGCCCTCGGGGGCCGGGGAGCTGTTTTTT. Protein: CASSSGPSGAGELFF.

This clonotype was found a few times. For the CDR3, the DNA is TGTGCCAGCAGCTTTCCCGTGAGCTATGGCTACACCTTC. As protein: CASSFPVSYGYTF. The chain is built from TRBV7-9 and TRBJ1-2; D is uncertain. V was shortened by 3 bases and J by 4 bases, with 9 bases between the two germline ends. This CDR3 comprises 13 residues. The germline V gene has CDR1 SEHNR and CDR2 FQNEAQ (reference sequence).

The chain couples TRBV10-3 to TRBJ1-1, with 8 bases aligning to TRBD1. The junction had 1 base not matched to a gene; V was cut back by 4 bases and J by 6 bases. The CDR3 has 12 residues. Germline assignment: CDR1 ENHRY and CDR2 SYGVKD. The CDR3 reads CAISGQGSEAFF. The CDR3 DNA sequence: TGTGCCATCAGTGGACAGGGGTCTGAAGCTTTCTTT.

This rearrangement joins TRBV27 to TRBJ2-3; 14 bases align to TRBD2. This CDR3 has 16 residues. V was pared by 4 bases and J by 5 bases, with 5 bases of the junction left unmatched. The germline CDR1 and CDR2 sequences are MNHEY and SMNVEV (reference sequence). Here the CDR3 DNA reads TGTGCCAGCAGTTGGACTAGCGGGAGGCGAAAAGATACGCAGTATTTT. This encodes CASSWTSGRRKDTQYF.

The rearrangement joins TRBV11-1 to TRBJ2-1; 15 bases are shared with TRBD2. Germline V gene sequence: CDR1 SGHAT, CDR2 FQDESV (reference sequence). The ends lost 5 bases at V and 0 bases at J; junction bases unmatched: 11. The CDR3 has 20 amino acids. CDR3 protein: CASSPDGTSGGHSSYNEQFF. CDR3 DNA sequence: TGTGCCAGCAGCCCGGACGGGACTAGCGGGGGGCACAGCTCCTACAATGAGCAGTTCTTC.